The rows below give T cell receptor beta chains drawn from one sample of a study of cytomegalovirus exposure and HLA in healthy donors. Assay: immunoSEQ multiplex PCR; the TCRdb copy retains only in-frame clones and omits some. The data show about 160,000 clones, over 70% seen once. The sequenced sample consisted of PBMCs. The receptor set was obtained from a woman aged 25 to 39 in good health and CMV-seronegative. Both conserved end residues are part of each CDR3. The D gene is left open where the match is weak.

TRBD2	TRBV5-1	TRBJ2-3	CASSLASGADTQYF
TRBD2	TRBV6-1	NA	CASSVTGGLGEQYF
TRBD1	TRBV19	TRBJ1-5	CASSKTGANQPQHF
TRBD2	TRBV28	TRBJ2-1	CASSSLAGGGNEQFF
TRBD1	TRBV5-6	NA	CASSRSGTGSSEQYF
NA	TRBV19	TRBJ1-2	CASSPRRGYGYTF
TRBD1	TRBV5-5	TRBJ1-4	CASSLAAGQGFEKLFF
NA	TRBV27	TRBJ1-2	CASSSRAYFYGYTF
NA	TRBV2	TRBJ1-1	CASRGAGTMNTEAFF
TRBD1	TRBV30	TRBJ1-2	CAWSTGQGGYGYTF
NA	TRBV21-1	TRBJ2-7	CASMLRGEQYF
NA	TRBV5-1	TRBJ2-5	CASSLPGLMETQYF
TRBD1	TRBV5-1	TRBJ1-1	CASSWTGGTEAFF
NA	TRBV5-1	TRBJ1-2	CASSLERTEYGYTF
NA	TRBV6-5	TRBJ2-7	CASSPGFRPYEQYF
NA	TRBV6-5	TRBJ1-6	CATREGDNANSPLHF
TRBD2	TRBV5-1	TRBJ2-5	CASSEVPSGGGLETQYF
TRBD1	TRBV30	TRBJ1-5	CAWRDRGPSRGSNQPQHF
TRBD1	TRBV19	TRBJ2-7	CASGQVDYEQYF
NA	TRBV5-1	TRBJ2-6	CASSLTTGTGANVLTF
TRBD2	TRBV4-2	TRBJ2-1	CASSQDSGGARNEQFF
NA	TRBV7-8	NA	CASSLPALGGPSYEQYF
NA	TRBV20-1	TRBJ2-1	CSASNGLLNFF
TRBD2	TRBV7-9	TRBJ2-4	CASSAGLAQNIQYF
NA	TRBV19	TRBJ1-3	CASSPPFSGNTIYF
NA	TRBV15	TRBJ2-3	CATSRDSPADTQYF
TRBD1	TRBV7-2	TRBJ1-6	CASSLLGQGNSPLHF
NA	TRBV9	TRBJ2-3	CASSVIGVSGDTQYF
TRBD1	TRBV19	TRBJ2-1	CATSIDRVRYNEQFF
TRBD1	TRBV25-1	TRBJ2-2	CASSESRTGTGELFF
NA	TRBV5-1	TRBJ2-3	CASSLAAGDTQYF
NA	TRBV15	TRBJ1-2	CATSRDRRGYGYTF
TRBD1	TRBV5-1	TRBJ1-4	CASSWGDRGRNEKLFF
NA	TRBV29-1	TRBJ1-1	CSVVRDTEAFF
NA	TRBV19	TRBJ1-2	CASKVTGPMVNYGYTF
NA	TRBV11-2	TRBJ2-5	CASSFVAETQYF